The 26 T cell receptor beta chains below were found in one sample sequenced in a study of beta chain features in type 1 diabetes. The study reverse transcribed the entire isolated RNA, so it sequenced expressed TCRB transcripts. Sequencing was performed with immunoSEQ multiplex PCR; in TCRdb, only in-frame clones are kept and a portion is missing. The sample has around 300,000 clones, less than 15% seen once. The sample was central memory CD4+ T cells from blood. These receptors all stem from a young man in good health.

The chain employs TRBV4-1 and TRBJ2-4, with 12 bases matching TRBD2. The CDR3 is 16 residues long. The V gene end was trimmed by 3 bases and the J gene end by 5 bases; junction bases not matched to a gene: 5. Germline V gives CDR1 MGHRA, CDR2 YSYEKL. CDR3 amino acids: CASSHLLAGGENIQYF. CDR3 coding DNA: TGCGCCAGCAGCCACCTACTAGCGGGAGGCGAAAACATTCAGTACTTC.

On this clone itself: An end of the junction does not agree with germline; a read error may underlie this. The same CDR3 is also encoded by other DNA sequences in this sample. The chain employs TRBV4-3 and TRBJ2-2; D possibly uses TRBD1 or TRBD2 (7 bases each). Germline CDR1 and CDR2: LGHNA and YSLEER. The CDR3 sequence is 18 residues long. The CDR3: CASSQAPIQGTNTGELFF. The CDR3 DNA is TGCGCCAGCAGCCAAGCGCCAATACAGGGGACTAACACTGGGGAGCTGTTTTTT.

This clone was found a few times. The chain joins TRBV7-9 to TRBJ1-2; possible D gene TRBD1, 5 bases. The CDR3 sequence is 13 residues long. The germline V and J ends were trimmed by 5 bases and 14 bases, with 21 bases remaining between them. Germline lookup yields CDR1 SEHNR and CDR2 FQNEAQ (reference sequence). The CDR3 DNA sequence: TGTGCCAGCAGCCGCCCGGGGGTTGGAAGTCAAACCTTC. Translated: CASSRPGVGSQTF.

This clone was observed a few times. The chain recombines TRBV13 with TRBJ2-2; D gene unclear. The CDR3 length is 14 residues. V was trimmed by 5 bases and J by 1 base, leaving 8 bases between them. Germline V gene data show CDR1 as PRHDT and CDR2 as FYEKMQ (reference sequence). CDR3 region: CASSPTENTGELFF. DNA of the CDR3: TGTGCCAGCAGCCCAACAGAGAACACCGGGGAGCTGTTTTTT. The full variable domain, with the rest looked up from reference TRBV13 and TRBJ2-2, is AAGVIQSPRHLIKEKRETATLKCYPIPRHDTVYWYQQGPGQDPQFLISFYEKMQSDKGSIPDRFSAQQFSDYHSELNMSSLELGDSALYFCASSPTENTGELFFGEGSRLTVL.

The chain couples TRBV6-5 to TRBJ1-5, with D maybe TRBD1 (5 bases). V lost 4 bases and J lost 4, with 11 bases in between. Germline assignment: CDR1 MNHEY and CDR2 SVGAGI. The CDR3 sequence is 14 residues long. In DNA, the CDR3 is TGTGCCAGCAGTTCCGGACACCAAAATCAGCCCCAGCATTTT. Its translation is CASSSGHQNQPQHF.

The chain employs TRBV7-3 and TRBJ2-1; D unclear. CDR1 SGHTA and CDR2 FQGTGA come from the germline V gene. V gave up 2 bases and J gave up 5 bases, with 13 bases separating them. This CDR3 has 15 amino acids. The CDR3 region has the DNA TGTGCCAGCAGCTTACTCACCCTTAAGAACAATGAGCAGTTCTTC. This translates into CASSLLTLKNNEQFF. Combining the CDR3 with reference TRBV7-3 and TRBJ2-1 gives the whole variable domain GAGVSQTPSNKVTEKGKYVELRCDPISGHTALYWYRQSLGQGPEFLIYFQGTGAADDSGLPNDRFFAVRPEGSVSTLKIQRTERGDSAVYLCASSLLTLKNNEQFFGPGTRLTVL.

V usage is TRBV7-9 and J usage is TRBJ1-5; D is possibly TRBD1 (5 bases). Germline CDR1 reads SEHNR; CDR2 reads FQNEAQ (reference sequence). The CDR3 is 13 residues long. V lost 5 bases to trimming and J lost 4 bases, with 9 bases between them. The DNA for the CDR3 is TGTGCCAGCAGCCTGGGACCAAATCAGCCCCAGCATTTT. Residues: CASSLGPNQPQHF.

The chain recombines TRBV11-2 with TRBJ2-7; D unclear. The CDR3 covers 11 residues. Germline CDR1 is SGHAT and CDR2 is FQNNGV. V was cut by 4 bases and J by 6 bases, with 7 bases left in between. The CDR3 protein is CASSSPGEQYF. DNA of the CDR3: TGTGCCAGCAGCTCCCCGGGCGAGCAGTACTTC. Filled out from reference TRBV11-2 and TRBJ2-7, the complete variable domain reads EAGVAQSPRYKIIEKRQSVAFWCNPISGHATLYWYQQILGQGPKLLIQFQNNGVVDDSQLPKDRFSAERLKGVDSTLKIQPAKLEDSAVYLCASSSPGEQYFGPGTRLTVT.

A remark on this clone: A read error is likely here: a far larger clone is one base away. The rearrangement uses TRBV6-5 and TRBJ1-2; no clear D gene. Trimming cost V 6 bases and J 4 bases, with 6 bases left between them. The CDR3 is 11 residues long. Germline-derived CDR1 and CDR2 are MNHEY and SVGAGI. The CDR3 DNA sequence: TGTGCCAGCAGCTTGACCTATGGCTACACCTTC. Translating it yields CASSLTYGYTF.

This clone has just a few counts. The CDR3 nucleotides read TGTGCCAGCATTTTGACTAGGGACGGGGACTACACCTTC. It codes for CASILTRDGDYTF. The chain combines TRBV6-1 with TRBJ1-2, with D perhaps TRBD1 (5 bases). This CDR3 has 13 amino acids. Germline CDR1 and CDR2: MNHNS and SASEGT. With 7 bases removed from V and 10 bases from J, the gap between germline ends came to 19 bases.

This clone was seen a handful of times. V usage is TRBV5-6 and J usage is TRBJ2-6; D uncertain. V shed 4 bases and J shed 0 bases, with 14 bases lying between them. This CDR3 region has 17 residues. Germline lookup yields CDR1 SGHDT and CDR2 YYEEEE. CDR3 sequence reads: CASSKGPLNSGANVLTF. The CDR3 nucleotides are TGTGCCAGCAGCAAGGGTCCCTTAAACTCTGGGGCCAACGTCCTGACTTTC.

The gene calls are TRBV11-2 and TRBJ2-2, with TRBD2 matching 7 bases. Looked up from germline, CDR1 is SGHAT and CDR2 is FQNNGV. The junction had 13 bases not matched to a gene; V was cut back by 4 bases and J by 5 bases. This CDR3 is built from 17 residues. The CDR3 loop reads CASSSRGSFSGTGELFF. CDR3 DNA sequence: TGTGCCAGCAGCTCCCGGGGTTCCTTTAGCGGGACCGGGGAGCTGTTTTTT.

The CDR3 coding sequence is TGCGCCAGCAGCATATTACTGGACAGCTCCGAGCAGTACTTC. It translates to CASSILLDSSEQYF. The rearrangement uses TRBV5-1 and TRBJ2-7; possibly TRBD1 for D (6 bases). V was pared by 4 bases and J by 6 bases, with 17 bases between. This CDR3 comprises 14 residues. CDR1 and CDR2 from the germline V gene are SGHRS and YFSETQ. Together with reference TRBV5-1 and TRBJ2-7, the CDR3 gives the full variable domain: KAGVTQTPRYLIKTRGQQVTLSCSPISGHRSVSWYQQTPGQGLQFLFEYFSETQRNKGNFPGRFSGRQFSNSRSEMNVSTLELGDSALYLCASSILLDSSEQYFGPGTRLTVT.

In this sample, this clone turned up many times. V is TRBV7-2 and J is TRBJ2-5, with D possibly being TRBD2 (7 bases). V lost 0 bases and J lost 5, with 19 bases in between. Germline CDR1 SGHTA, CDR2 FQGNSA. The CDR3 runs 17 residues. The CDR3 is CASSLAALGGPRETQYF. The CDR3 DNA follows: TGTGCCAGCAGCTTAGCGGCCCTGGGGGGGCCACGGGAGACCCAGTACTTC.

This clone was seen a few times. This chain joins TRBV7-3 and TRBJ2-1; TRBD2 is a possible D gene (5 bases). Trimming removed 2 bases from V and 4 bases from J, with 15 bases in between. Germline V gene data show CDR1 as SGHTA and CDR2 as FQGTGA. The CDR3 loop spans 16 amino acids. DNA for the CDR3: TGTGCCAGCAGCTTAGGGGAGATACCCGGTTACAATGAGCAGTTCTTC. Its protein is CASSLGEIPGYNEQFF.

The J gene is TRBJ2-5, the V gene TRBV7-2; no definite D call. V was clipped by 5 bases and J by 3 bases, with 13 bases between them. Per germline, CDR1 SGHTA and CDR2 FQGNSA. This CDR3 spans 14 amino acids. The DNA for the CDR3 is TGTGCCAGCAGCCAAGATCGGTCCAAAGAGACCCAGTACTTC. It is translated as CASSQDRSKETQYF.

This clone has more than one count but fewer than ten. The V and J genes are TRBV6-6 and TRBJ2-3, with D maybe TRBD2 (7 bases). V lost 6 bases, J lost 9 bases, and 19 bases lay in between. Germline V lookup: CDR1 MNHNY, CDR2 SVGAGI (reference sequence). The CDR3 is made up of 14 amino acids. The chain's CDR3 is CASSAERGARTQYF. The CDR3 region has the DNA TGTGCCAGCAGCGCAGAACGGGGGGCTCGGACGCAGTATTTT.

On this clone: A much larger clone lies one base from this, so it may be a read error. The rearrangement joins TRBV5-6 to TRBJ2-5; D gene uncertain. This CDR3 contains 15 residues. V was pared by 1 base and J by 3 bases, with 13 bases between. The germline gives CDR1 SGHDT, CDR2 YYEEEE. DNA for the CDR3: TGTGCCAGCAGCTTGACTTCCAGAAGTGAAGAGACCCAGTACTTC. This translates into CASSLTSRSEETQYF.

This clone appeared a few times. The rearrangement uses TRBV11-2 and TRBJ2-4; D is perhaps TRBD2 (6 bases). This CDR3 contains 15 residues. Deletions cut 5 bases from V and 3 bases from J, with 14 bases between. CDR1 is SGHAT, CDR2 FQNNGV, per germline. The DNA of the CDR3 is TGTGCCAGCAGCCTAACGACGGACTACAAAAACATTCAGTACTTC. Its translation is CASSLTTDYKNIQYF.

Only a few counts were recorded for this clone. The chain recombines TRBV27 with TRBJ1-1; perhaps TRBD1 as D (5 bases). V lost 5 bases and J lost 11, with 12 bases in between. The CDR3 is 11 amino acids. The germline V gene has CDR1 MNHEY and CDR2 SMNVEV (reference sequence). The CDR3 DNA is TGTGCCAGCAGTGCGAGGGGCCAGGCTTTCTTT. Its translation is CASSARGQAFF.

V usage is TRBV19 and J usage is TRBJ2-5, with 8 bases matching TRBD1. The germline gives CDR1 LNHDA, CDR2 SQIVND (reference sequence). V shed 5 bases and J 3 bases; nucleotides not matched to a gene: 5. The CDR3 is made up of 14 amino acids. The CDR3 loop is CASSRETGEETQYF. CDR3 DNA: TGTGCCAGTAGTCGGGAGACAGGGGAAGAGACCCAGTACTTC.

As concerns this clone: The same CDR3 can be traced to other DNA sequences in this sample. The chain employs TRBV9 and TRBJ1-5, with D perhaps TRBD1 (6 bases). The CDR3 length is 13 residues. Germline-derived CDR1 and CDR2 are SGDLS and YYNGEE. The V gene lost 0 bases and the J gene lost 7 bases, with 8 bases spanning the gap. CDR3 loop: CASSVEGVQPQHF. The DNA of the CDR3 is TGTGCCAGCAGCGTAGAGGGGGTACAGCCCCAGCATTTT.

The CDR3 is CASSPGLAGAVGETQYF. CDR3 sequence (DNA): TGCGCCAGCAGCCCCGGACTAGCGGGGGCGGTGGGAGAGACCCAGTACTTC. This chain joins TRBV5-1 and TRBJ2-5, with 13 positions matching TRBD2. Germline V gene lookup returns CDR1 SGHRS and CDR2 YFSETQ. CDR3 length: 17 residues. The V segment lost 4 bases and the J segment 4 bases; nucleotides outside the gene matches: 10.

In this sample, this clone turned up many times. V gene TRBV21-1 combines with J gene TRBJ2-3; TRBD2, the table's D call, lacks a check against the DNA. TRBV21-1 is tagged as a pseudogene. The CDR3 runs 17 residues. The CDR3 DNA is TGTGCCAGCAGCAGGGTGTCCCGGGAGGGCCGAGGAGATACGCAGTATTTT. Protein product: CASSRVSREGRGDTQYF.

The CDR3 loop is CASSARDRSTDTQYF. DNA of the CDR3: TGTGCCAGCAGCGCGAGGGACAGAAGCACAGATACGCAGTATTTT. This chain links TRBV5-4 with TRBJ2-3; 7 positions match TRBD1. CDR3 length equals 15 residues. From germline, CDR1 is SGHNT and CDR2 YYREEE (reference sequence). Unmatched junction bases numbered 5, after V lost 4 bases and J lost 0 bases.

The chain employs TRBV5-5 and TRBJ2-3; 12 positions match TRBD1. This CDR3 spans 16 amino acids. Trimming cost V 3 bases and J 8 bases; bases outside gene matches: 10. Germline CDR1 and CDR2: SGHKS and YYEKEE (reference sequence). The CDR3 loop reads CASSWIEGTGGLTQYF. Written as DNA, the CDR3 is TGTGCCAGCAGCTGGATCGAGGGGACAGGGGGCCTTACGCAGTATTTT.